These 9 T cell receptor beta chains were all obtained from the same sample, sequenced in a study of a mutant IDH1 vaccine in newly diagnosed glioma. Time point given: week 47, end of study. What each vaccine dose contained was 300 ug of mutant IDH1 20-mer peptide, accompanied by topical imiquimod. The assay was immunoSEQ multiplex PCR, and TCRdb's table has in-frame clones only and misses some. In the table there are 77,000 or so clones, 70% to 90% of which are singletons. What these receptors recognize is not known. This material consisted of PBMCs, taken from a glioma patient whose treatment included an IDH1 peptide vaccine. The source is a man in his forties or fifties with glioma.

This chain connects TRBV29-1 to TRBJ2-7; perhaps D is TRBD1 or TRBD2 (5 bases each). Germline lookup yields CDR1 SQVTM and CDR2 ANQGSEA. Trimming stripped 6 bases from V and 0 bases from J, with 15 bases between. This CDR3 has 14 amino acids. Here the CDR3 reads CSVRAWENSYEQYF. The CDR3, as DNA: TGCAGCGTCAGGGCCTGGGAGAACTCCTACGAGCAGTACTTC.

The chain joins TRBV7-2 to TRBJ1-5, with 8 nucleotides matching TRBD1. Losses at the gene ends were 3 bases for V and 6 bases for J; bases not matched to a gene: 10. Germline V CDR1 and CDR2: SGHTA, FQGNSA. The CDR3 has 16 residues. This CDR3 reads CASSFRAQGAFQPQHF. Here the CDR3 DNA reads TGTGCCAGCAGCTTTCGGGCCCAGGGGGCCTTTCAGCCCCAGCATTTT.

In DNA, the CDR3 is TGCGCCAGCAGCCAAGGGACTAGGCCCACCGGGGAGCTGTTTTTT. Amino acids: CASSQGTRPTGELFF. This chain joins TRBV4-1 and TRBJ2-2; 7 bases match TRBD2. V trimming: 1 base; J trimming: 4 bases; junction bases outside the gene matches: 3. This CDR3 is built from 15 residues. CDR1 MGHRA and CDR2 YSYEKL come from the germline V gene.

The chain is built from TRBV18 and TRBJ1-1; TRBD1 is a possible D gene (5 bases). Trimming took off 2 bases at V and 0 bases at J, with 10 bases between the two ends. CDR1 and CDR2 (germline): KGHSH, LQKENI. CDR3 length equals 15 residues. The CDR3 sequence is CASSPIRGMNTEAFF. In DNA, the CDR3 is TGTGCCAGCTCACCAATTCGGGGCATGAACACTGAAGCTTTCTTT. Complete variable domain (other parts from reference TRBV18 and TRBJ1-1): NAGVMQNPRHLVRRRGQEARLRCSPMKGHSHVYWYRQLPEEGLKFMVYLQKENIIDESGMPKERFSAEFPKEGPSILRIQQVVRGDSAAYFCASSPIRGMNTEAFFGQGTRLTVV.

V and J are TRBV28 and TRBJ1-5; tentatively, D is TRBD1 (6 bases). Germline V gene sequence: CDR1 MDHEN, CDR2 SYDVKM. Trimming stripped 9 bases from V and 2 bases from J, with 8 bases between. This CDR3 is built from 12 residues. The CDR3 DNA reads as TGTGCCAGTCGGACAGGCAATCAGCCCCAGCATTTT. It specifies CASRTGNQPQHF.

The CDR3 protein is CASSPRDSNQPQHF. The CDR3 DNA sequence: TGTGCCAGCAGCCCCCGGGACAGCAATCAGCCCCAGCATTTT. The chain carries TRBV6-5 and TRBJ1-5; possibly TRBD1 for D (5 bases). The CDR3 runs to 14 residues. The germline CDR1 and CDR2 sequences are MNHEY and SVGAGI. V was clipped by 6 bases and J by 1 base, with 10 bases between them.

The chain joins TRBV28 to TRBJ2-1, with TRBD1 identical over 9 bases. Germline lookup yields CDR1 MDHEN and CDR2 SYDVKM. Germline trimming cut 8 bases from V and 5 bases from J; bases unmatched to any gene: 1. CDR3 size: 12 residues. The CDR3 nucleotides read TGTGCCAGCGGGACAGGGAACAATGAGCAGTTCTTC. Translation gives CASGTGNNEQFF. The whole variable domain, remainder taken from reference TRBV28 and TRBJ2-1, is DVKVTQSSRYLVKRTGEKVFLECVQDMDHENMFWYRQDPGLGLRLIYFSYDVKMKEKGDIPEGYSVSREKKERFSLILESASTNQTSMYLCASGTGNNEQFFGPGTRLTVL.

The chain employs TRBV2 and TRBJ1-6, with TRBD1 matching over 10 bases. The length of the CDR3 is 17 residues. Germline CDR1 SNHLY, CDR2 FYNNEI. J gave up 5 bases and V 3 bases, and 7 bases lay outside the gene matches. The CDR3 region is CASSDTTGGWDNSPLHF. The CDR3 nucleotides read TGTGCCAGCAGTGACACGACAGGGGGCTGGGATAATTCACCCCTCCACTTT.

This clone was observed a handful of times. The J gene is TRBJ1-1, the V gene TRBV20-1; no clear D gene. CDR3 length: 11 amino acids. Germline CDR1 is DFQATT and CDR2 is SNEGSKA (reference sequence). V was shortened by 0 bases and J by 6 bases, with 5 bases between the two germline ends. DNA of the CDR3: TGCAGTGCTAGAGAGACGGCTGAAGCTTTCTTT. Translation gives CSARETAEAFF.